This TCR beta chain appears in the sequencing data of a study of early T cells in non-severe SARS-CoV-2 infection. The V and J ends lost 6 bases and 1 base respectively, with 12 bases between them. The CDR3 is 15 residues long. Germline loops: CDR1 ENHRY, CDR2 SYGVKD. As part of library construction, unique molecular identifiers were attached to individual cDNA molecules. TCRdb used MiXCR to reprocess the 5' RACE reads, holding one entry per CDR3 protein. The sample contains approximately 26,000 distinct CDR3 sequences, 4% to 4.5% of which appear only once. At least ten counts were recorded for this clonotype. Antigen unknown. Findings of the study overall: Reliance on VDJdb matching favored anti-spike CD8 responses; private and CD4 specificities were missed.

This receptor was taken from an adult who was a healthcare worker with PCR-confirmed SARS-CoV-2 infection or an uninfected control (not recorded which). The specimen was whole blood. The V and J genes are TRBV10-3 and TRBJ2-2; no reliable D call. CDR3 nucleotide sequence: TGTGCCATCAGGAGAACGGACCAGAACACCGGGGAGCTGTTTTTT. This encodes CAIRRTDQNTGELFF.